This TCR beta chain was retrieved from a study of response to subunit inactivated influenza vaccine. TCRdb ran MiXCR on the RT-PCR reads and lists one entry per CDR3 protein. The sample lists roughly 500,000 distinct CDR3 sequences, 25% occurring once. Regarding the study as a whole: New T cells are recruited in small numbers by each seasonal influenza vaccination, according to the authors' suggestion.

Per germline, CDR1 SEHNR and CDR2 FQNEAQ (reference sequence). The CDR3 has 17 amino acids. Trimming removed 1 base from V and 4 bases from J; junction bases left unmatched: 10. Concerning this clonotype: Its antigen is as yet unknown.

The specimen was CD4+ T cells sorted from PBMCs, collected approximately 5 days after vaccination. This clonotype was sampled from a middle-aged man who received an inactivated influenza vaccine. V and J are TRBV7-9 and TRBJ2-5; 9 nucleotides line up with TRBD1. The CDR3: CASSLGSTGGRGETQYF. The CDR3 DNA is TGTGCCAGCAGCTTAGGGTCTACAGGGGGCCGTGGAGAGACCCAGTACTTC.